Following are 5 T cell receptor beta chains from one sample sequenced in a study of T cells after yellow fever vaccination. TCRdb re-called the 5' RACE reads through MiXCR, storing one row per CDR3 protein. The table includes 300,000 to 400,000 distinct CDR3 sequences, 8% to 9.5% detected once. The sample in question was PBMCs, obtained about 49 days after the first yellow fever vaccination. All receptors derive from a man younger than 30 who received the YFV17D yellow fever vaccine.

In this sample, this clonotype turned up a few times. The rearrangement uses TRBV6-1 and TRBJ2-1, with a tentative D call TRBD2 (6 bases). This CDR3 contains 15 residues. Germline V gene data show CDR1 as MNHNS and CDR2 as SASEGT. The V end was cut by 6 bases, the J end by 2 bases, with 14 bases between. The CDR3 here is CASRRAGATYNEQFF. The CDR3, as DNA: TGTGCCAGCAGAAGAGCGGGTGCAACCTACAATGAGCAGTTCTTC.

This clonotype was detected only a few times. The chain is built from TRBV20-1 and TRBJ1-2; D is unclear. The V gene lost 6 bases and the J gene lost 2 bases, with 13 bases spanning the gap. The CDR3 is 13 residues long. Germline CDR1 is DFQATT and CDR2 is SNEGSKA (reference sequence). The chain's CDR3 is CSARTVTNYGYTF. The CDR3 coding sequence is TGCAGTGCGAGGACCGTGACCAACTATGGCTACACCTTC.

This clonotype has a handful of counts. CDR3 nucleotide sequence: TGTGCCATCGCCCCCGGGTACGAAGGGACAGATACGCAGTATTTT. Translated, it gives CAIAPGYEGTDTQYF. The chain has TRBV10-3 and TRBJ2-3; D unclear. V lost 8 bases and J lost 3, with 18 bases in between. The CDR3 runs to 15 residues. CDR1 ENHRY and CDR2 SYGVKD come from the germline V gene.

V gene TRBV6-5 combines with J gene TRBJ2-5, with D possibly being TRBD1 or TRBD2 (5 bases each). V was clipped by 7 bases and J by 7 bases, with 13 bases between them. The CDR3 is 12 amino acids. Germline V gene sequence: CDR1 MNHEY, CDR2 SVGAGI. CDR3 sequence (DNA): TGTGCCAGCACCCCAGGGAGTGGGACCCAGTACTTC. This encodes CASTPGSGTQYF.

The chain combines TRBV12-3 or TRBV12-4 with TRBJ2-7; 8 bases agree with TRBD1. The ends lost 5 bases at V and 4 bases at J; junction bases unmatched: 4. CDR3 length: 13 amino acids. This chain's CDR3 is CASSADRGYEQYF. The CDR3 nucleotides are TGTGCCAGCAGTGCAGACAGGGGTTACGAGCAGTACTTC.